This T cell receptor beta chain was captured in a study of blood T cell repertoires in COVID-19. Turning to the study itself: Samples of COVID-19 (acute and convalescent) were obtained from the United States, Italy and Spain. T cells, B-cell-depleted T cells, or PBMCs supplied cDNA or gDNA.

Followed over time, Seattle patients had been enrolled while infection was active. Per the original data handling: Amplified reference gene primers provided the basis for estimating nucleated cell counts. Libraries were prepared by immunoSEQ multiplex PCR; TCRdb keeps only in-frame clonotypes and omits some of them. That table furnishes V, J and clone size, whereas the DNA furnished D and trimming. The profile shows 25,000 to 30,000 clones, 70% to 90% of them singletons. Trimming cost V 2 bases and J 6 bases, with 7 bases left between them. Per germline, CDR1 MNHEY and CDR2 SVGAGI. The CDR3 consists of 13 residues. This clone was counted between two and nine times.

The source is an elderly woman with COVID-19, enrolled during active disease. The chain uses TRBV6-5 and TRBJ2-2, with D possibly TRBD1 on 5 matching bases. Source material: peripheral blood. This chain's CDR3 is CASSYRGAGELFF. The DNA of the CDR3 is TGTGCCAGCAGTTACAGGGGCGCCGGGGAGCTGTTTTTT.